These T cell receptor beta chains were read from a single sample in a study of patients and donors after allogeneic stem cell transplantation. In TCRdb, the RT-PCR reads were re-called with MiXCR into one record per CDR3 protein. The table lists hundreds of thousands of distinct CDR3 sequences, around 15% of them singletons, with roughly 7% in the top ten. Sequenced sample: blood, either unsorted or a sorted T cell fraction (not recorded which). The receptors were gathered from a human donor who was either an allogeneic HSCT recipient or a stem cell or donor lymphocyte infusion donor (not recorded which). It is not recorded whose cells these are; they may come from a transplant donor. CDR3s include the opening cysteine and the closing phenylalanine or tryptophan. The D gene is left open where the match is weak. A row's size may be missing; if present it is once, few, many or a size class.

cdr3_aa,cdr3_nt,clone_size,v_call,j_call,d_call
CASSNAGTPPGEQFF,TGCGCCAGCAGCAATGCCGGGACTCCGCCTGGGGAGCAGTTCTTC,few,TRBV5-1,TRBJ2-1,.
CSVDRDTDTQYF,TGCAGCGTTGACAGGGACACAGATACGCAGTATTTT,few,TRBV29-1,TRBJ2-3,.
CASSQGSASGSYEQYF,TGTGCCAGCAGCCAGGGATCGGCTAGCGGATCCTACGAGCAGTACTTC,.,TRBV4-2,TRBJ2-7,TRBD2
CATSDSTMGKTQYF,TGTGCCACCAGTGACTCGACTATGGGAAAGACCCAGTACTTC,few,TRBV24-1,TRBJ2-5,.
CASSLGAGTGDMYGYTF,TGCGCCAGCAGCTTGGGAGCCGGGACAGGGGATATGTATGGCTACACCTTC,few,TRBV5-1,TRBJ1-2,TRBD1
CATSTRQGADGKLFF,TGTGCCACCAGCACCCGACAGGGGGCGGATGGAAAACTGTTTTTT,few,TRBV15,TRBJ1-4,TRBD1
CASNQIAGGITDTQYF,TGTGCCAGCAATCAGATTGCGGGGGGCATAACAGATACGCAGTATTTT,.,TRBV6-2/TRBV6-3,TRBJ2-3,TRBD2
CASRFPGGYEQYF,TGCGCCAGCAGGTTTCCAGGGGGCTACGAGCAGTACTTC,.,TRBV5-1,TRBJ2-7,TRBD1
CASSLRPDSVNEQFF,TGTGCCAGCAGCCTCCGCCCCGACTCGGTCAATGAGCAGTTCTTC,.,TRBV7-3,TRBJ2-1,.
CASSQEGQLYGYTF,TGCGCCAGCAGCCAAGAGGGACAGCTCTATGGCTACACCTTC,.,TRBV4-1,TRBJ1-2,TRBD1
CASSLRTGVMNTEAFF,TGTGCCAGCAGCTTACGGACAGGAGTCATGAACACTGAAGCTTTCTTT,.,TRBV5-6,TRBJ1-1,TRBD1
CASSPATGFYEQYF,TGCGCCAGCAGCCCGGCGACGGGATTCTACGAGCAGTACTTC,.,TRBV5-1,TRBJ2-7,.
CASSIGLEDSNEQFF,TGTGCCAGCAGTATAGGTCTTGAGGACAGCAATGAGCAGTTCTTC,few,TRBV12-3/TRBV12-4,TRBJ2-1,.
CSAAPTKGYTF,TGCAGTGCCGCCCCGACCAAGGGCTACACCTTC,few,TRBV20-1,TRBJ1-2,.
CAISGGFRTDTQYF,TGTGCCATCTCGGGGGGCTTTCGCACAGATACGCAGTATTTT,many,TRBV10-3,TRBJ2-3,.
CASSQVTGNPYSNQPQHF,TGCGCCAGCAGTCAAGTGACAGGGAACCCTTATAGCAATCAGCCCCAGCATTTT,.,TRBV23-1,TRBJ1-5,TRBD1
CASSYSNPSGTDEQYF,TGTGCCAGCAGTTACTCGAATCCTAGCGGGACTGACGAGCAGTACTTC,.,TRBV6-5,TRBJ2-7,TRBD2
CASSLWRGRNTEAFF,TGTGCCAGCAGCCTATGGCGGGGGAGGAACACTGAAGCTTTCTTT,few,TRBV12-3/TRBV12-4,TRBJ1-1,.